The present TCR beta chain was sequenced within a study of monozygotic twins with inflammatory bowel disease (dated by TCRdb to the late 2010s). For the study in its entirety: The full study comprised around 28 monozygotic twin pairs: nine German pairs (four IBD-concordant, five IBD-discordant) and 19 IBD-discordant Danish pairs. The search for disease-associated traits relied mainly on comparing, within discordant pairs, IBD patients with their genetically identical healthy co-twins. Each individual had, on average, about 151 000 unique TCRalpha sequences and 181 000 unique TCRbeta sequences available for analysis. The research as a whole found: The analysis was unable to tell different T cell subtypes apart. Differing immunosuppressive treatments among patients may have added background noise and inter-individual variability to the repertoires. No single strong signal or clonotype linked to IBD turned up in the results, so the idea that one exists was not supported. Compared with healthy twins, IBD patients had fewer clonotypes in common with other individuals, a difference most pronounced in patients showing signs of disease activity. No difference in repertoire similarity was observed between concordant and discordant twins, possibly owing to limited statistical power. Measured by the inverse Simpson index, TCRbeta repertoire diversity was lower in IBD patients than in their healthy co-twins.

A roughly 2.5 ml peripheral blood sample was drawn into PAXgene tubes per donor and stored at -80°C. Without T cell sorting, total RNA was isolated from whole blood using the PAXgene blood miRNA kit on an automated QIAcube. Peripheral blood from monozygotic twin pairs, either concordant or discordant for inflammatory bowel disease, underwent deep TCRalpha and TCRbeta repertoire profiling that used unique molecular barcoding. Smoking habits were recorded for all twin pairs, with individuals classified as current, former or never smokers. From the germline V gene, CDR1 is SNHLY and CDR2 is FYNNEI. Reading from cysteine to phenylalanine, the CDR3 counts 16 amino acids. No DNA accompanies this entry. Library construction relied on 5' RACE. The input for every TCR library was 3500 ng of total RNA. For each sample, cDNA synthesis was carried out in eight separate reactions using SMARTScribe reverse transcriptase. During cDNA synthesis, template switching was used to introduce unique molecular identifiers that contained a 6-nucleotide sample barcode. Two nested PCRs of roughly 15 and 9 cycles amplified the TCRalpha and TCRbeta cDNA, and bead purification followed each PCR. Before amplification, cDNA was treated with uracil DNA-glycosylase and purified using the QIAquick PCR purification kit. In the second PCR, Illumina TruSeq-compatible adapters and sample-specific barcodes were added. Library quality and concentration were checked on TapeStation and Qubit, and libraries were pooled at around 5 ng each. The pooled libraries were sequenced with 2 x 100 bp reads and custom sequencing primers on an Illumina HiSeq2500 single-index Rapid Run. As for the original processing: PCR and sequencing errors were corrected by UMI-based consensus assembly using MiGEC version 1.2.6. MiXCR version 2.1.1 was used for V(D)J alignment, clonotype assembly and CDR3 extraction. Gene usage, clonotype sharing and MAIT/NKT TCR abundance were normalised by analysing the top 1000, 10 000 and 20 000 clonotypes per sample. After downsampling to 27 000 UMIs, diversity was calculated as the inverse Simpson index using the vegan R package. Paired Mann-Whitney U tests on discordant twin pairs were used, with Benjamini-Hochberg multiple-testing correction. TCRdb reprocessed the reads and lists each CDR3 protein sequence as a single entry, with no DNA. The V and J calls here are based on TCRdb, not the publication. The table kept for this sample lists approximately 400,000 distinct CDR3 sequences. The top ten clonotypes cover 2% to 3% of the sample.

Comments on this clonotype: Its cognate antigen has yet to be identified.

This TCR was sampled from a human donor with ulcerative colitis or Crohn's disease, or a healthy co-twin of an affected twin (not recorded which). Material for sequencing was blood. The sequence links TRBV2 to TRBJ2-2. The CDR3 protein is CASSADHQTNTGELFF.